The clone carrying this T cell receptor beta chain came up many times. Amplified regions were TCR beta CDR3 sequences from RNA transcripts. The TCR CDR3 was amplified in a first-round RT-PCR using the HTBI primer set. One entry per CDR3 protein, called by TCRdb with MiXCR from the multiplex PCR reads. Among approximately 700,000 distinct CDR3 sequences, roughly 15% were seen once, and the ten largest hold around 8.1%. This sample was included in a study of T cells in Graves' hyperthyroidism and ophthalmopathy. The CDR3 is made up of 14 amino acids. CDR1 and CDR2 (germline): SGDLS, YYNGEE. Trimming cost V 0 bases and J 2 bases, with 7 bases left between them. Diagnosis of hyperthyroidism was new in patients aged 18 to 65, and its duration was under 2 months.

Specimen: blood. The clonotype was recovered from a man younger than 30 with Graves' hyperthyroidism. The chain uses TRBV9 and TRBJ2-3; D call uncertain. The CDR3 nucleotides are TGTGCCAGCAGCGTAGGTGGGTCCACAGATACGCAGTATTTT. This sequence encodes CASSVGGSTDTQYF. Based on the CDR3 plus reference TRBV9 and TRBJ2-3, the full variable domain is DSGVTQTPKHLITATGQRVTLRCSPRSGDLSVYWYQQSLDQGLQFLIQYYNGEERAKGNILERFSAQQFPDLHSELNLSSLELGDSALYFCASSVGGSTDTQYFGPGTRLTVL.